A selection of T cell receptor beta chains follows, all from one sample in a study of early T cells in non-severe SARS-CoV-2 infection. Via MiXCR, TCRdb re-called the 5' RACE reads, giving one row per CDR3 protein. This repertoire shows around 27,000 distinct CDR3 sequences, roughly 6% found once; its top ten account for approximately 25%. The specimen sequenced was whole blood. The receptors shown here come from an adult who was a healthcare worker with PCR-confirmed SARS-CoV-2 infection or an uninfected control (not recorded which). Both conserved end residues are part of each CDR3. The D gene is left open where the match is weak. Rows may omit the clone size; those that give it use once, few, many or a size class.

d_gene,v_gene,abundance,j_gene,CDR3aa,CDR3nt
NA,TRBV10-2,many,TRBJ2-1,CASSDPRAGHNEQFF,TGCGCCAGCAGTGATCCCAGGGCAGGCCACAATGAGCAGTTCTTC
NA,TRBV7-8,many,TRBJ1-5,CASSPWSLYSNQPQHF,TGTGCCAGCAGCCCCTGGTCTCTTTATAGCAATCAGCCCCAGCATTTT
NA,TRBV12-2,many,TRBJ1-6,CASRSGEVAGSNSPLHF,TGTGCAAGTCGCTCAGGGGAGGTAGCAGGATCCAATTCACCCCTCCACTTT
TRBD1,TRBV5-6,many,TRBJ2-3,CASSLGQGADTQYF,TGTGCCAGCAGCTTGGGACAGGGGGCAGATACGCAGTATTTT
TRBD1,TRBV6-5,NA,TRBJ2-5,CASSYRGTGAQETQYF,TGTGCCAGCAGTTACCGGGGGACAGGGGCCCAAGAGACCCAGTACTTC
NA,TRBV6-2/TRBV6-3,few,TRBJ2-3,CASRSTDTQYF,TGTGCCAGCCGGAGCACAGATACGCAGTATTTT
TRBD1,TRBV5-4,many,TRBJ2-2,CASSDDRGNTGELFF,TGTGCCAGCAGCGACGACAGGGGGAACACCGGGGAGCTGTTTTTT
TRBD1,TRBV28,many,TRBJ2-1,CASSPMGTAYNEQFF,TGTGCCAGCAGCCCAATGGGGACAGCCTACAATGAGCAGTTCTTC
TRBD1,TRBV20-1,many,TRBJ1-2,CSATSGTGSGYTF,TGCAGTGCTACATCCGGGACAGGGAGTGGCTACACCTTC
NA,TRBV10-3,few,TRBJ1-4,CAISEGTRGEKLFF,TGTGCCATCAGTGAAGGCACGAGGGGCGAAAAACTGTTTTTT
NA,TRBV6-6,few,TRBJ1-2,CASSYLQASYGYTF,TGTGCCAGCAGTTACCTCCAGGCAAGCTATGGCTACACCTTC
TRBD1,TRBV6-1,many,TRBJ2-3,CASSTRQGTSTDTQYF,TGTGCCAGCAGTACCAGACAGGGCACAAGCACAGATACGCAGTATTTT
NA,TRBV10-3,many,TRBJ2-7,CAIRDSPYEQYF,TGTGCCATCAGGGACAGCCCCTACGAGCAGTACTTC
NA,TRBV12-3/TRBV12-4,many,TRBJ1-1,CASSQQGRDTEAFF,TGTGCCAGCAGCCAACAGGGAAGGGACACTGAAGCTTTCTTT
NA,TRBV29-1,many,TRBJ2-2,CGQSTLNTGELFF,TGCGGCCAATCTACTTTGAACACCGGGGAGCTGTTTTTT
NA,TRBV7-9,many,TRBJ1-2,CASSLAPPELREDGYTF,TGTGCCAGCAGCTTAGCCCCTCCGGAGCTACGCGAGGATGGCTACACCTTC
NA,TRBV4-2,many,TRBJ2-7,CASSQELSWDGRRGEQYF,TGTGCCAGCAGCCAAGAGTTGAGTTGGGACGGGAGACGGGGGGAGCAGTACTTC
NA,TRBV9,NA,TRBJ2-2,CASSVGGRPYTGELFF,TGTGCCAGCAGCGTAGGAGGGAGACCCTACACCGGGGAGCTGTTTTTT
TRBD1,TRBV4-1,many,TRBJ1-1,CASSKTGGTEAFF,TGCGCCAGCAGCAAGACAGGGGGCACTGAAGCCTTCTTT
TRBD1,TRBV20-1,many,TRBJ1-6,CSATGTDNSPLHF,TGCAGTGCCACCGGGACAGATAATTCACCCCTCCACTTT
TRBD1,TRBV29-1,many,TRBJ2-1,CSVPRDRAYYNEQFF,TGCAGCGTTCCCCGGGACAGGGCCTACTACAATGAGCAGTTCTTC
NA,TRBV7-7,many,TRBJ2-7,CASSQRTTYEQYF,TGTGCTAGCAGCCAGCGGACTACCTACGAGCAGTACTTC
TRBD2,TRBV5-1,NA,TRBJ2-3,CASRLSGARSTDTQYF,TGCGCCAGCAGGCTTAGCGGGGCCCGTAGCACAGATACGCAGTATTTT
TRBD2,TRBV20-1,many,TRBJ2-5,CSARGTRGSETQYF,TGCAGTGCGCGGGGGACTAGGGGGTCAGAGACCCAGTACTTC
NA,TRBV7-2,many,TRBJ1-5,CASSLAAGFQPQHF,TGTGCCAGCAGCTTAGCGGCAGGGTTTCAGCCCCAGCATTTT
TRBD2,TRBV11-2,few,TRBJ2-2,CASSWTRPTGELFF,TGTGCCAGCAGCTGGACTAGACCGACCGGGGAGCTGTTTTTT